This T cell receptor beta chain was documented in a study of blood T cell repertoires in COVID-19. The germline V gene encodes CDR1 SGHVS and CDR2 FQNEAQ. V lost 7 bases and J 5 bases, leaving 18 bases between the germline ends. CDR3 size: 15 residues. Assay: immunoSEQ multiplex PCR; the TCRdb copy retains only in-frame clones and omits some. This sample yields just over 150,000 clones, of which approximately 90% are seen a single time; less than 8% belongs to the top ten. Input material: PBMCs or T cells enriched from blood (not recorded which). The gene calls are TRBV7-8 and TRBJ1-5; D might be TRBD1 (5 bases). This sequence originates from a woman between 45 and 60 years old who had recovered from COVID-19. The CDR3 DNA reads TGTGCCAGCATCCCAACAGGCGACCTAGATCAGCCCCAGCATTTT. Its translation is CASIPTGDLDQPQHF.